Each of the 14 T cell receptor beta chains below was sequenced from the same sample in a study of human T cells and chemical hapten exposure. TCRdb passed the RACE reads through MiXCR, listing each CDR3 protein once. The sample shows more than 100,000 distinct CDR3 sequences, roughly 12% of them seen only once. The time point was: patch test 3, about 24 weeks after DPC sensitization. Treatment in this sample: therapeutic diphenylcyclopropenone sensitization with weekly scalp DPC. Material: whole blood, obtained in connection with sensitization to the hapten diphenylcyclopropenone (DPC). The receptor set was obtained from a woman in her forties or fifties with alopecia areata. Some clones in this sample may be carry-over from other donors' samples.

The CDR3 sequence is CASSYWTPNTEAFF. DNA of the CDR3: TGTGCCAGCAGTTACTGGACACCTAACACTGAAGCTTTCTTT. The J gene is TRBJ1-1, the V gene TRBV6-2 or TRBV6-3; possibly TRBD1 for D (5 bases). Germline CDR1 MNHEY, CDR2 SVGEGT. This CDR3 comprises 14 residues. The germline V and J ends were trimmed by 1 base and 2 bases, with 8 bases remaining between them.

This clonotype was found a few times. The V call is TRBV7-9, the J call TRBJ2-3, with 9 nucleotides matching TRBD2. Germline values: CDR1 SEHNR, CDR2 FQNEAQ (reference sequence). The V gene end was trimmed by 5 bases and the J gene end by 6 bases; junction bases not matched to a gene: 0. The CDR3 consists of 12 residues. Here the CDR3 reads CASSTSGDTQYF. CDR3 in DNA: TGTGCCAGCAGCACTAGCGGGGATACGCAGTATTTT.

This clonotype was counted many times. The chain links TRBV15 to TRBJ1-5; D perhaps matches TRBD1 (5 bases). The V and J ends lost 0 bases and 3 bases respectively, with 9 bases between them. The CDR3 has 15 amino acids. The germline V gene encodes CDR1 LNHNV and CDR2 YYDKDF (reference sequence). The chain's CDR3 is CATSRDKGINQPQHF. Here the CDR3 DNA reads TGTGCCACCAGCAGAGATAAGGGGATCAATCAGCCCCAGCATTTT.

This clonotype was counted many times. The V call is TRBV27, the J call TRBJ2-3; no firm D call. Deletions cut 2 bases from V and 4 bases from J, with 7 bases between. The germline gives CDR1 MNHEY, CDR2 SMNVEV (reference sequence). The CDR3 is 13 residues long. The CDR3 here is CASSLLMADTQYF. DNA for the CDR3: TGTGCCAGCAGTTTACTGATGGCAGATACGCAGTATTTT.

This clonotype has at least ten counts. The V call is TRBV20-1, the J call TRBJ2-3; no reliable D call. Germline lookup yields CDR1 DFQATT and CDR2 SNEGSKA (reference sequence). The CDR3 totals 13 residues. V lost 3 bases and J 0 bases, leaving 7 bases between the germline ends. CDR3 loop: CSASGGSTDTQYF. The CDR3 DNA follows: TGCAGTGCTAGCGGCGGTAGCACAGATACGCAGTATTTT.

A few counts support this clonotype. The chain has TRBV15 and TRBJ1-5; D unresolved. The length of the CDR3 is 15 residues. Germline lookup yields CDR1 LNHNV and CDR2 YYDKDF (reference sequence). V was shortened by 0 bases and J by 7 bases, with 13 bases between the two germline ends. In DNA form, the CDR3 reads TGTGCCACCAGCAGAGATGTGACCGCCGGCCAGCCCCAGCATTTT. It specifies CATSRDVTAGQPQHF.

This sequence joins TRBV24-1 and TRBJ1-2; D is uncertain. The V end was cut by 4 bases, the J end by 8 bases, with 13 bases between. The CDR3 extends over 13 amino acids. The germline gives CDR1 KGHDR, CDR2 SFDVKD. CDR3 region: CATSEGMKDGYTF. The CDR3 nucleotides read TGTGCCACCAGTGAGGGGATGAAGGACGGCTACACCTTC.

This rearrangement joins TRBV10-2 to TRBJ2-7, with D unresolved. The V gene's germline CDR1 is WSHSY and CDR2 SAAADI. The CDR3 runs 13 residues. V lost 5 bases, J lost 3 bases, and 11 bases lay in between. This CDR3 reads CASSPIPNYEQYF. As DNA, the CDR3 is TGCGCCAGCAGTCCCATCCCCAACTACGAGCAGTACTTC.

This clonotype has ten or more counts. This chain joins TRBV4-1 and TRBJ1-5; perhaps TRBD1 as D (5 bases). The CDR3 loop spans 16 amino acids. The germline gives CDR1 MGHRA, CDR2 YSYEKL. V was cut by 0 bases and J by 4 bases, with 13 bases left in between. CDR3 nucleotide sequence: TGCGCCAGCAGCCAAGATGGGAGGGGAGGAAATCAGCCCCAGCATTTT. Its protein is CASSQDGRGGNQPQHF.

The chain joins TRBV2 to TRBJ2-2; 9 bases are a match to TRBD2. V lost 5 bases, J lost 5 bases, and 6 bases stayed unmatched. Germline CDR1 and CDR2: SNHLY and FYNNEI. The CDR3 extends over 15 amino acids. The CDR3 DNA reads as TGTGCCAGCAGTCCCCCGGGACTAGCAACCGGGGAGCTGTTTTTT. As protein: CASSPPGLATGELFF. Drawing the rest from reference TRBV2 and TRBJ2-2, the complete variable domain is EPEVTQTPSHQVTQMGQEVILRCVPISNHLYFYWYRQILGQKVEFLVSFYNNEISEKSEIFDDQFSVERPDGSNFTLKIRSTKLEDSAMYFCASSPPGLATGELFFGEGSRLTVL.

The chain is built from TRBV28 and TRBJ1-5, with D hard to call. The germline V gene encodes CDR1 MDHEN and CDR2 SYDVKM. The CDR3 runs 14 residues. With 5 bases removed from V and 2 bases from J, the gap between germline ends came to 10 bases. The CDR3 sequence is CASSDWVGNQPQHF. The CDR3, as DNA: TGTGCCAGCAGTGATTGGGTTGGCAATCAGCCCCAGCATTTT.

This clonotype was seen a handful of times. The rearrangement joins TRBV4-2 to TRBJ1-2; D is ambiguous. The CDR3 sequence is 14 residues long. The V gene's germline CDR1 is LGHNA and CDR2 YNFKEQ. V was clipped by 1 base and J by 2 bases, with 8 bases between them. The CDR3 DNA sequence: TGTGCCAGCAGCCAAGGGGCACAGAACTATGGCTACACCTTC. This sequence encodes CASSQGAQNYGYTF.

The chain employs TRBV28 and TRBJ1-1, with a weak D call TRBD1 (6 bases). V shed 3 bases and J shed 2 bases, with 13 bases lying between them. This CDR3 region has 15 residues. Germline CDR1 is MDHEN and CDR2 is SYDVKM. CDR3 loop: CASSFRGGLNTEAFF. CDR3 DNA sequence: TGTGCCAGCAGTTTCAGGGGAGGGCTCAACACTGAAGCTTTCTTT. The complete variable domain, with remaining parts taken from reference TRBV28 and TRBJ1-1, reads DVKVTQSSRYLVKRTGEKVFLECVQDMDHENMFWYRQDPGLGLRLIYFSYDVKMKEKGDIPEGYSVSREKKERFSLILESASTNQTSMYLCASSFRGGLNTEAFFGQGTRLTVV.

This chain connects TRBV2 to TRBJ2-3; D is perhaps TRBD1 or TRBD2 (5 bases each). Germline loops: CDR1 SNHLY, CDR2 FYNNEI. V lost 10 bases and J lost 4, with 18 bases in between. The CDR3 totals 14 residues. DNA of the CDR3: TGTGCCACCACCGCGAGTTGGGGGTCAGATACGCAGTATTTT. This gives the protein CATTASWGSDTQYF.